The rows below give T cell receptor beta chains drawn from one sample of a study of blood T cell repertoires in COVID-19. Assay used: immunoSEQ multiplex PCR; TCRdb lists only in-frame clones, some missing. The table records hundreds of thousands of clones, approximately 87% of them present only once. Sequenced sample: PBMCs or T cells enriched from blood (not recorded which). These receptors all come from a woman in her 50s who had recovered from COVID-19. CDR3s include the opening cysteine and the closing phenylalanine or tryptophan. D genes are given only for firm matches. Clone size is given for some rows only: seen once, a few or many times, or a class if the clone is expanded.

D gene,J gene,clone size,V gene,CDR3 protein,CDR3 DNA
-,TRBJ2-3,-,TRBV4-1,CASSQVSVRNTDTQYF,TGCGCCAGCAGCCAAGTCTCGGTCAGGAACACAGATACGCAGTATTTT
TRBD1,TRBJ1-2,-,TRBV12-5,CASGFSKSDRGLFYGYTF,TGTGCTAGTGGTTTCTCTAAATCAGACAGGGGGCTCTTCTATGGCTACACCTTC
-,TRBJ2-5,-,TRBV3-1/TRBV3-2,CASSHRTSTQETQYF,TGTGCCAGCAGCCACCGCACTAGCACCCAAGAGACCCAGTACTTC
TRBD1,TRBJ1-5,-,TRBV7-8,CASSTGTGDNQPQHF,TGTGCCAGCAGCACCGGGACAGGGGACAACCAGCCCCAGCATTTT
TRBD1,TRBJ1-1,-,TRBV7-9,CASSARQGTMNTEAFF,TGTGCCAGCAGCGCCCGACAGGGTACCATGAACACTGAAGCTTTCTTT
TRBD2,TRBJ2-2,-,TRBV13,CASSLVGLGDTGELFF,TGTGCCAGCAGCTTAGTGGGACTAGGGGACACCGGGGAGCTGTTTTTT
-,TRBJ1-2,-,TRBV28,CASSFIGGGSYGYTF,TGTGCCAGCAGTTTTATCGGGGGTGGGTCCTATGGCTACACCTTC
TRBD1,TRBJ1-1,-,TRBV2,CASSETGGFDEAFF,TGTGCCAGCAGTGAAACAGGGGGCTTCGATGAAGCTTTCTTT
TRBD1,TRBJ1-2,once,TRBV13,CASSLDRGSGYTF,TGTGCCAGCAGCTTAGACAGGGGATCGGGCTACACCTTC
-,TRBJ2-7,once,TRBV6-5,CASSYSGLHNEQYF,TGTGCCAGCAGTTACTCGGGACTCCACAACGAGCAGTACTTC
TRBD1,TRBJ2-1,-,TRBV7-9,CASSLGRTGGDEQFF,TGTGCCAGCAGCTTAGGGAGGACAGGGGGCGATGAGCAGTTCTTC
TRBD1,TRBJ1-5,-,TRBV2,CASSETGGEYQPQHF,TGTGCCAGCAGTGAAACAGGGGGAGAGTATCAGCCCCAGCATTTT
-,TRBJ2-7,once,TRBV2,CASTPTYFNEQYF,TGTGCCAGCACCCCAACATATTTCAACGAGCAGTACTTC
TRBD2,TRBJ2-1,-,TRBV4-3,CASSQGSSGSLHEQFF,TGCGCCAGCAGCCAAGGATCTAGCGGGAGCCTCCATGAGCAGTTCTTC
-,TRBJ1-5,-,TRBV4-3,CASSQDTLSRAGPQHF,TGCGCCAGCAGCCAAGATACGCTCAGCCGGGCGGGGCCCCAGCATTTT
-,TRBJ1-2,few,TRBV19,CASTPKGRRGYTF,TGTGCCAGTACCCCCAAGGGGCGAAGAGGCTACACCTTC
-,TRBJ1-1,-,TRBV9,CASSVGVSGTEAFF,TGTGCCAGCAGCGTAGGGGTCTCAGGGACTGAAGCTTTCTTT
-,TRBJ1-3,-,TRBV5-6,CASGLRTTKNTIYF,TGTGCCAGCGGGCTACGGACAACAAAAAACACCATATATTTT
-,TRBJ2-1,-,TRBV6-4,CASSEGGALLNEQFF,TGTGCCAGCAGTGAGGGGGGGGCTTTGTTGAATGAGCAGTTCTTC
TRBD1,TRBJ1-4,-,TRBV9,CASSAAGTADEKLFF,TGTGCCAGCAGCGCCGCCGGGACAGCGGATGAAAAACTGTTTTTT
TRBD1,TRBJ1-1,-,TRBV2,CASTPYRGQTEAFF,TGTGCCAGCACTCCCTACAGGGGCCAAACTGAAGCTTTCTTT
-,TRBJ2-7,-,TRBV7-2,CASSPPRSQGLYEQYF,TGTGCCAGCAGCCCCCCTCGGTCTCAGGGACTCTACGAGCAGTACTTC
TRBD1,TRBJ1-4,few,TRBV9,CASSVGTGTFNEKLFF,TGTGCCAGCAGCGTTGGGACAGGGACGTTTAATGAAAAACTGTTTTTT
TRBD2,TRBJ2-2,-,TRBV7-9,CASSSSAGGIAGELFF,TGTGCCAGCAGCTCGAGTGCGGGGGGGATCGCCGGGGAGCTGTTTTTT
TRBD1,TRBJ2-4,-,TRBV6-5,CASVRDREGGIQYF,TGTGCCAGCGTCCGGGACAGGGAGGGCGGCATTCAGTACTTC
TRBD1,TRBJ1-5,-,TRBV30,CAWSARLGGDQPQHF,TGTGCCTGGAGTGCCCGGTTAGGGGGCGATCAGCCCCAGCATTTT
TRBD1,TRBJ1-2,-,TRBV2,CASRETGGDGYTF,TGTGCCAGCAGAGAGACAGGGGGCGATGGCTACACCTTC
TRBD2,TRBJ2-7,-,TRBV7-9,CASSPGGGSYEQYF,TGTGCCAGCAGCCCCGGGGGGGGGTCCTACGAGCAGTACTTC
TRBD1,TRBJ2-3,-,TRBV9,CASSVERDSKSTDTQYF,TGTGCCAGCAGCGTAGAACGGGACAGCAAAAGCACAGATACGCAGTATTTT
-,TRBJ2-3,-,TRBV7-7,CASSWALTDTQYF,TGTGCTAGCAGCTGGGCTCTCACAGATACGCAGTATTTT
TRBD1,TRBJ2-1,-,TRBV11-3,CASSPGTGEVNEQFF,TGTGCCAGCAGCCCCGGGACAGGGGAGGTAAATGAGCAGTTCTTC
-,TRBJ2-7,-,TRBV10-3,CAISEFSGGKDEQYF,TGTGCCATCAGTGAGTTTTCAGGAGGGAAGGACGAGCAGTACTTC
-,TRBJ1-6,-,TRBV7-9,CASSLARGAGSPLHF,TGTGCCAGCAGCTTAGCGCGGGGTGCGGGATCACCCCTCCACTTT
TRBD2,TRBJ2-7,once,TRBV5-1,CASRRAGLYEQYF,TGCGCCAGCCGCCGAGCGGGGCTCTACGAGCAGTACTTC
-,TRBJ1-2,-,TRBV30,CAWSVGGDGYTF,TGTGCCTGGAGTGTCGGGGGGGACGGCTACACCTTC
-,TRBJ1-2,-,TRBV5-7,CASSLEVRDGYTF,TGTGCCAGCAGCTTAGAGGTACGTGATGGCTACACCTTC
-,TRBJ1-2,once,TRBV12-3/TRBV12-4,CASAGGVGYGYTF,TGTGCCAGCGCTGGGGGGGTCGGCTATGGCTACACCTTC